This T cell receptor beta chain derives from a study of blood T cell repertoires in COVID-19. The CDR3 totals 14 residues. V was clipped by 4 bases and J by 4 bases; unmatched bases: 4. Germline V gene sequence: CDR1 KGHDR, CDR2 SFDVKD. Using immunoSEQ multiplex PCR, the repertoire was profiled, and TCRdb retains in-frame clones only, with some absent. The table has 130,000 or so clones, around 89% seen once. The sequence was obtained from a man in his fifties or sixties with active or convalescent COVID-19. The J gene is TRBJ2-5, the V gene TRBV24-1, with 8 bases aligning to TRBD1. The sequenced material came from peripheral blood. The CDR3 protein is CATSDIQGGETQYF. CDR3 nucleotide sequence: TGTGCCACCAGTGACATACAGGGGGGAGAGACCCAGTACTTC.